This T cell receptor beta chain is from a study of human CD8 memory T cell subsets. As regards this clonotype: What it recognizes is unknown.

General observations from the study: Only one chain type (the T cell receptor beta chain) was sequenced in this study. Overlapping only minimally, the repertoires of stem-like memory and precursor exhausted T cells were largely separate from each other.

The germline V gene encodes CDR1 MNHEY and CDR2 SMNVEV (reference sequence). The CDR3 runs 18 residues. The TCR beta sequencing libraries came from UMI-labeled 5' RACE. TCRdb re-called the 5' RACE reads; every CDR3 protein appears as one record, without DNA. This repertoire includes several thousand distinct CDR3 sequences. Total RNA was taken from roughly 160,000 sorted CD8+ T cells, in duplicate, per subset. The sequence derives from a human donor in good health. The chain is built from TRBV27 and TRBJ2-7; TCRdb outputs TRBD1, but without DNA this stays unchecked. Sequenced material: CD8+ T cells from PBMCs. CDR3 region: CASRGPPQDRGLPYEQYF.